This T cell receptor beta chain was captured in a study of blood T cell repertoires in COVID-19. The wider study: Nucleic acid was either cDNA or gDNA, and it came from T cells, B-cell-depleted T cells, or PBMCs.

Sequenced by immunoSEQ multiplex PCR; TCRdb stores in-frame clones only, minus some. The table lists a few hundred thousand clones, about 85% of them singletons, with around 2.2% in the top ten. The sample was peripheral blood. The receptor comes from a woman between 50 and 59 years old who had recovered from COVID-19.

CDR3 in amino acids: CACTRELNTEAFF. Here the CDR3 DNA reads TGTGCCTGTACCCGGGAACTGAACACTGAAGCTTTCTTT. V gene TRBV6-5 combines with J gene TRBJ1-1; unclear D gene. Germline V gene lookup returns CDR1 MNHEY and CDR2 SVGAGI. The CDR3 is 13 residues long. The ends were cut back, 11 bases at V and 0 bases at J, with 13 bases in the middle.